Below are 28 T cell receptor beta chains sequenced from a single sample in a study of shared clonotypes between healthy human individuals. Data came from immunoSEQ multiplex PCR; TCRdb stores just in-frame clones and leaves some out. In the table there are 950,000 to 1,300,000 clones, around four fifths of which are singletons. The sample taken for sequencing was memory CD4+ T cells sorted from blood. Subset of the sample: CD45RA-negative fraction. Receptors originate from a man between 18 and 29 years old in good health.

The chain uses TRBV5-6 and TRBJ2-1, with 8 bases that match TRBD1. J gave up 3 bases and V 0 bases, and 5 bases lay outside the gene matches. Germline V gene sequence: CDR1 SGHDT, CDR2 YYEEEE. This CDR3 comprises 16 residues. The DNA of the CDR3 is TGTGCCAGCAGCTTGGCCGACAGGGGACTCTACAATGAGCAGTTCTTC. Its protein is CASSLADRGLYNEQFF.

A word on this clone: This may arise from a read error, as a much more abundant clone is one base away. The rearrangement links TRBV9 to TRBJ1-2, with a weak D call TRBD1 (5 bases). The CDR3 is 15 residues long. The germline V gene encodes CDR1 SGDLS and CDR2 YYNGEE. Trimming removed 4 bases from V and 5 bases from J, with 18 bases in between. For the CDR3, the DNA is TGTGCCAGCAGCATAGGTTTCCAGGGACCTTATGGCTACACCTTC. As protein: CASSIGFQGPYGYTF.

This rearrangement joins TRBV7-9 to TRBJ2-7; D possibly corresponds to TRBD2 (6 bases). V was trimmed by 5 bases and J by 1 base, leaving 21 bases between them. Germline V CDR1 and CDR2: SEHNR, FQNEAQ (reference sequence). This CDR3 region has 17 residues. The CDR3 loop reads CASSPQPSGPRSYEQYF. In DNA, the CDR3 is TGTGCCAGCAGCCCGCAACCGAGCGGGCCTAGGTCCTACGAGCAGTACTTC.

The chain has TRBV4-1 and TRBJ2-7; 9 positions agree with TRBD2. The CDR3 runs to 16 residues. J gave up 2 bases and V 1 base, and 6 bases lay outside the gene matches. Germline-derived CDR1 and CDR2 are MGHRA and YSYEKL. CDR3 coding DNA: TGCGCCAGCAGCCAAGTTGCGGGAGGGTCTACCTACGAGCAGTACTTC. It specifies CASSQVAGGSTYEQYF.

In the case of this clone: Given a much more abundant clone one base away, this may be a read error. Other DNA sequences in the same sample also yield this CDR3. This rearrangement joins TRBV7-2 to TRBJ1-1; D not certain. The V end was cut by 1 base, the J end by 0 bases, with 6 bases between. Germline V lookup: CDR1 SGHTA, CDR2 FQGNSA. The CDR3 covers 14 residues. CDR3 in DNA: TGTGCCAGCAGCTTAGGGCGGATGAACACTGAAGCTTTCTTT. Its translation is CASSLGRMNTEAFF.

The rearrangement links TRBV7-9 to TRBJ2-7, with D possibly TRBD1 on 5 matching bases. Between the trimmed V and J ends, which lost 5 bases and 3 bases, there was a span of 14 bases. Looked up from germline, CDR1 is SEHNR and CDR2 is FQNEAQ (reference sequence). This CDR3 is 14 amino acids long. CDR3 DNA sequence: TGTGCCAGCAGCCTCTCAAGGGGTAGCTACGAGCAGTACTTC. This translates into CASSLSRGSYEQYF.

This clone was recorded only once. The chain recombines TRBV30 with TRBJ2-7, with D uncertain. CDR3 size: 11 residues. Trimming took 1 base from V and 9 from J, leaving 10 bases between them. Germline values: CDR1 GTSNPN, CDR2 SVGIG (reference sequence). CDR3 DNA: TGTGCCTGGAGTGACCCGGACCGGCAGTACTTC. Protein product: CAWSDPDRQYF.

The V and J genes are TRBV11-2 and TRBJ2-7, with 10 bases that match TRBD2. CDR1 is SGHAT and CDR2 is FQNNGV in the germline V gene. The CDR3 covers 18 residues. V lost 0 bases to trimming and J lost 9 bases; unmatched junction nucleotides: 17. The CDR3 bases are TGTGCCAGCAGCTTAGATTGGACTAGCGGAGAGCTCCTACGATTGCAGTACTTC. Encoded protein: CASSLDWTSGELLRLQYF.

The chain couples TRBV30 to TRBJ1-2, with D possibly TRBD1 on 6 matching bases. V lost 4 bases and J 9 bases, leaving 12 bases between the germline ends. Looked up from germline, CDR1 is GTSNPN and CDR2 is SVGIG (reference sequence). This CDR3 is built from 11 residues. This CDR3 reads CAWTGAYRYTF. In DNA form, the CDR3 reads TGTGCCTGGACAGGGGCTTATCGCTACACCTTC.

As concerns this clone: This may arise from a read error, as a much more abundant clone is one base away. The sample has other DNA sequences that encode this CDR3 too. V gene TRBV28 combines with J gene TRBJ2-3; D is uncertain. The CDR3 sequence is 11 residues long. Germline loops: CDR1 MDHEN, CDR2 SYDVKM. Trimming pared 4 bases from V and 2 bases from J, leaving 1 base between. CDR3 residues: CASSSTDTQYF. The CDR3 DNA sequence: TGTGCCAGCAGTTCCACAGATACGCAGTATTTT.

V is TRBV5-1 and J is TRBJ2-3; 10 nucleotides line up with TRBD2. This CDR3 spans 16 amino acids. The germline V gene has CDR1 SGHRS and CDR2 YFSETQ. V was clipped by 0 bases and J by 3 bases; unmatched bases: 4. This chain's CDR3 is CASSLASGSVTDTQYF. CDR3 in DNA: TGCGCCAGCAGCTTGGCTAGCGGGAGTGTTACAGATACGCAGTATTTT.

This clone has just one count. The CDR3 spells CASSLTRFSNSPLHF. CDR3 nucleotide sequence: TGTGCCAGCAGCTTGACGAGGTTTAGTAATTCACCCCTCCACTTT. The chain has TRBV5-5 and TRBJ1-6; no clear D gene. From germline, CDR1 is SGHKS and CDR2 YYEKEE (reference sequence). This CDR3 is 15 amino acids long. The V end lost 1 base, the J end lost 6 bases, and 11 bases lay between the germline ends.

In this sample, this clone turned up once. The chain has TRBV5-5 and TRBJ1-3; TRBD1 might be the D (5 bases). This CDR3 has 16 amino acids. Trimming took off 5 bases at V and 2 bases at J, with 17 bases between the two ends. The germline V gene has CDR1 SGHKS and CDR2 YYEKEE (reference sequence). For the CDR3, the DNA is TGTGCCAGCAGACCGGGACCCATGGCGACTGGAAACACCATATATTTT. Its translation is CASRPGPMATGNTIYF. Based on the CDR3 plus reference TRBV5-5 and TRBJ1-3, the full variable domain is DAGVTQSPTHLIKTRGQQVTLRCSPISGHKSVSWYQQVLGQGPQFIFQYYEKEERGRGNFPDRFSARQFPNYSSELNVNALLLGDSALYLCASRPGPMATGNTIYFGEGSWLTVV.

The J gene is TRBJ1-2, the V gene TRBV4-1, with D maybe TRBD1 (5 bases). Deletions cut 9 bases from V and 3 bases from J, with 20 bases between. Germline V CDR1 and CDR2: MGHRA, YSYEKL. The CDR3 spans 15 residues. The CDR3 here is CASPMGDGADYGYTF. The CDR3 nucleotides read TGCGCCAGTCCAATGGGGGACGGAGCCGACTATGGCTACACCTTC.

In its sample, this clone was seen a few times. The chain combines TRBV19 with TRBJ2-2; TRBD2 aligns across 12 bases. CDR1 and CDR2 from the germline V gene are LNHDA and SQIVND (reference sequence). The V and J ends lost 3 bases and 6 bases, in that order; junction bases with no gene match: 5. The CDR3 extends over 16 amino acids. CDR3 bases: TGTGCCAGTAGTATGAGAGGACTAGCGGGATCCGGGGAGCTGTTTTTT. Amino acids: CASSMRGLAGSGELFF.

This clone was observed a handful of times. This chain joins TRBV10-1 and TRBJ2-2; the match to TRBD1 covers 8 bases. The CDR3 spans 15 residues. The germline CDR1 and CDR2 sequences are WNHNN and SYGVQD (reference sequence). The junction had 2 bases not matched to a gene; V was cut back by 5 bases and J by 0 bases. CDR3 sequence (DNA): TGCGCCAGCAGTTCGGACAGGGCGAACACCGGGGAGCTGTTTTTT. Translated, it gives CASSSDRANTGELFF.

This chain uses TRBV18 with TRBJ2-3; 7 bases map to TRBD2. The V segment lost 3 bases and the J segment 4 bases; nucleotides outside the gene matches: 4. This CDR3 is 14 amino acids long. CDR1 is KGHSH and CDR2 is LQKENI in the germline V gene. CDR3 protein: CASSPTSESDTQYF. DNA of the CDR3: TGTGCCAGCTCACCCACTAGCGAATCAGATACGCAGTATTTT.

The V and J genes are TRBV7-9 and TRBJ1-1; D gene uncertain. This CDR3 comprises 13 residues. The germline V gene encodes CDR1 SEHNR and CDR2 FQNEAQ (reference sequence). The V end lost 9 bases, the J end lost 1 base, and 12 bases lay between the germline ends. CDR3 nucleotide sequence: TGTGCCAGTAACAGTATTCGGAACACTGAAGCTTTCTTT. It encodes CASNSIRNTEAFF.

This clone was counted between two and nine times. The chain carries TRBV5-1 and TRBJ2-7; 7 bases line up with TRBD1. The V gene end was trimmed by 2 bases and the J gene end by 0 bases; junction bases not matched to a gene: 5. The CDR3 extends over 15 amino acids. Germline CDR1 reads SGHRS; CDR2 reads YFSETQ. The chain's CDR3 is CASSLGDRDSYEQYF. The CDR3, as DNA: TGCGCCAGCAGCTTAGGTGACAGGGACTCCTACGAGCAGTACTTC. Using reference TRBV5-1 and TRBJ2-7 for the parts outside the CDR3, the full variable domain is KAGVTQTPRYLIKTRGQQVTLSCSPISGHRSVSWYQQTPGQGLQFLFEYFSETQRNKGNFPGRFSGRQFSNSRSEMNVSTLELGDSALYLCASSLGDRDSYEQYFGPGTRLTVT.

The chain joins TRBV5-1 to TRBJ1-1; D gene ambiguous. Trimming left V 5 bases short and J 0 bases short, with 14 bases between. CDR1 SGHRS and CDR2 YFSETQ come from the germline V gene. This CDR3 spans 15 amino acids. CDR3 in DNA: TGCGCCAGCAGGTCTACAGACCGCATGAACACTGAAGCTTTCTTT. This translates into CASRSTDRMNTEAFF. Full variable domain (rest looked up from reference TRBV5-1 and TRBJ1-1): KAGVTQTPRYLIKTRGQQVTLSCSPISGHRSVSWYQQTPGQGLQFLFEYFSETQRNKGNFPGRFSGRQFSNSRSEMNVSTLELGDSALYLCASRSTDRMNTEAFFGQGTRLTVV.

This clone was recorded once. V is TRBV7-2 and J is TRBJ2-3; D tentatively fits TRBD1 or TRBD2 (5 bases each). The CDR3 contains 13 residues. V was pared by 5 bases and J by 0 bases, with 6 bases between. Germline loops: CDR1 SGHTA, CDR2 FQGNSA. The chain's CDR3 is CASSGTSTDTQYF. For the CDR3, the DNA is TGTGCCAGCAGCGGGACCAGCACAGATACGCAGTATTTT.

As for this clone: A far larger clone differs by one base, so this is likely a read error. The V gene is TRBV7-3, the J gene TRBJ2-6; D gene ambiguous. The V gene's germline CDR1 is SGHTA and CDR2 FQGTGA. V was clipped by 0 bases and J by 1 base, with 4 bases between them. The CDR3 is 15 residues long. The CDR3 DNA reads as TGTGCCAGCAGCTTAACAGGGTCTGGGGCCAACGTCCTGACTTTC. This sequence encodes CASSLTGSGANVLTF.

This chain joins TRBV7-9 and TRBJ2-3; no reliable D call. This CDR3 contains 15 residues. Germline CDR1 reads SEHNR; CDR2 reads FQNEAQ (reference sequence). Trimming left V 3 bases short and J 0 bases short, with 10 bases between. In DNA, the CDR3 is TGTGCCAGCAGCTTGGTCCATCCGAGCACAGATACGCAGTATTTT. This codes for CASSLVHPSTDTQYF.

The chain joins TRBV6-5 to TRBJ2-3, with D perhaps being TRBD1 or TRBD2 (5 bases each). There are 15 residues in the CDR3. Trimming pared 0 bases from V and 5 bases from J, leaving 12 bases between. Germline lookup yields CDR1 MNHEY and CDR2 SVGAGI. The CDR3 here is CASSYSGTAGDTQYF. The CDR3, as DNA: TGTGCCAGCAGTTACTCCGGGACCGCGGGAGATACGCAGTATTTT.

This chain connects TRBV29-1 to TRBJ1-2; D is perhaps TRBD1 (6 bases). Per germline, CDR1 SQVTM and CDR2 ANQGSEA. The CDR3 has 13 amino acids. V lost 3 bases and J 8 bases, leaving 16 bases between the germline ends. The DNA for the CDR3 is TGCAGCGTTGAGAGGTCAGGGGCTTACGGCTACACCTTC. Translating it yields CSVERSGAYGYTF. Full variable domain (rest looked up from reference TRBV29-1 and TRBJ1-2): SAVISQKPSRDICQRGTSLTIQCQVDSQVTMMFWYRQQPGQSLTLIATANQGSEATYESGFVIDKFPISRPNLTFSTLTVSNMSPEDSSIYLCSVERSGAYGYTFGSGTRLTVV.

The genes are TRBV4-2 and TRBJ1-5; D ambiguous. With 1 base removed from V and 1 base from J, the gap between germline ends came to 8 bases. The CDR3 spans 15 residues. Germline lookup yields CDR1 LGHNA and CDR2 YNFKEQ. The CDR3 reads CASSQGTDSNQPQHF. Written as DNA, the CDR3 is TGTGCCAGCAGCCAAGGAACAGACAGCAATCAGCCCCAGCATTTT.

V gene TRBV7-2 combines with J gene TRBJ2-7; a possible D gene is TRBD1 (5 bases). With 4 bases removed from V and 2 bases from J, the gap between germline ends came to 12 bases. This CDR3 is 14 amino acids long. The germline V gene encodes CDR1 SGHTA and CDR2 FQGNSA. CDR3 amino acids: CASSSQGIAYEQYF. The CDR3 DNA reads as TGTGCCAGCAGCTCCCAGGGCATCGCCTACGAGCAGTACTTC. The whole variable domain, remainder taken from reference TRBV7-2 and TRBJ2-7, is GAGVSQSPSNKVTEKGKDVELRCDPISGHTALYWYRQSLGQGLEFLIYFQGNSAPDKSGLPSDRFSAERTGGSVSTLTIQRTQQEDSAVYLCASSSQGIAYEQYFGPGTRLTVT.

The table lists this clone with a few counts. The gene calls are TRBV18 and TRBJ1-1, with TRBD1 identical over 8 bases. Trimming at V came to 6 bases and at J to 3 bases, leaving 6 bases not matched to a gene. The germline CDR1 and CDR2 sequences are KGHSH and LQKENI. CDR3 length: 14 residues. CDR3 loop: CASSPAGGYTEAFF. The CDR3 nucleotides are TGTGCCAGCTCCCCGGCAGGGGGCTACACTGAAGCTTTCTTT.